This entry lists 7 T cell receptor beta chains sequenced from one sample in a study of T cells of healthy individuals. TCRdb reanalysed the 5' RACE reads using MiXCR and keeps one entry per CDR3 protein. The data contain about 53,000 distinct CDR3 sequences, roughly 14% of them seen just once; the ten biggest clones take up about 16%. The origin of the receptors is a human donor in good health.

This clonotype showed up many times. The V call is TRBV11-2, the J call TRBJ2-3; the match to TRBD2 covers 8 bases. V gave up 5 bases and J gave up 1 base; unmatched junction bases: 5. Germline V gene sequence: CDR1 SGHAT, CDR2 FQNNGV. CDR3 length equals 15 residues. CDR3 amino acids: CASSVAGFRTDTQYF. Here the CDR3 DNA reads TGTGCCAGCAGCGTAGCGGGATTTCGCACAGATACGCAGTATTTT. Using reference TRBV11-2 and TRBJ2-3 for the parts outside the CDR3, the full variable domain is EAGVAQSPRYKIIEKRQSVAFWCNPISGHATLYWYQQILGQGPKLLIQFQNNGVVDDSQLPKDRFSAERLKGVDSTLKIQPAKLEDSAVYLCASSVAGFRTDTQYFGPGTRLTVL.

J is TRBJ1-4 and V is TRBV6-5; maybe TRBD1 (6 bases). CDR3 length: 15 residues. Trimming shortened V by 5 bases and J by 4 bases, and 14 bases separated the two germline ends. The germline gives CDR1 MNHEY, CDR2 SVGAGI. CDR3 coding DNA: TGTGCCAGCAGTCCTTCACGACAGGTTAATGAAAAACTGTTTTTT. Protein sequence: CASSPSRQVNEKLFF.

This clonotype occurred many times. The chain has TRBV9 and TRBJ1-6; D possibly corresponds to TRBD1 (5 bases). The CDR3 has 16 amino acids. V dropped 3 bases and J dropped 6 bases, with 16 bases sitting between them. The germline CDR1 and CDR2 sequences are SGDLS and YYNGEE. The CDR3 reads CASSAGGRLVNSPLHF. The CDR3 region has the DNA TGTGCCAGCAGCGCTGGGGGACGGTTGGTTAATTCACCCCTCCACTTT.

This clonotype occurred a few times. This chain connects TRBV6-5 to TRBJ2-3; D call uncertain. The CDR3 is 16 amino acids. The V gene's germline CDR1 is MNHEY and CDR2 SVGAGI. Trimming shortened V by 7 bases and J by 0 bases, and 17 bases separated the two germline ends. The DNA of the CDR3 is TGTGCCAGCAACCGACTCCCCTACACTAGCACAGATACGCAGTATTTT. Translated: CASNRLPYTSTDTQYF.

This clonotype was recorded many times. This chain joins TRBV6-2 or TRBV6-3 and TRBJ2-6; D is unclear. With 2 bases removed from V and 4 bases from J, the gap between germline ends came to 9 bases. Germline V gives CDR1 MNHEY, CDR2 SVGEGT. CDR3 length equals 15 residues. The DNA for the CDR3 is TGTGCCAGCAGTTACCAGGTCGGAGGGGCCAACGTCCTGACTTTC. Translating it yields CASSYQVGGANVLTF.

This clonotype was picked up a small number of times. The CDR3 sequence: CASSLDLGNTIYF. CDR3 in DNA: TGCGCCAGCAGCTTGGATCTAGGAAACACCATATATTTT. The rearrangement joins TRBV5-1 to TRBJ1-3, with no clear D. This CDR3 has 13 residues. V was shortened by 0 bases and J by 4 bases, with 5 bases between the two germline ends. The germline V gene has CDR1 SGHRS and CDR2 YFSETQ.

This clonotype was seen many times. The chain recombines TRBV20-1 with TRBJ1-2; TRBD1 matches at 8 bases. CDR3 length: 14 residues. Germline loops: CDR1 DFQATT, CDR2 SNEGSKA (reference sequence). Germline trimming cut 5 bases from V and 3 bases from J; bases unmatched to any gene: 8. The CDR3, as DNA: TGCAGTGCTCCCGGACAGGGTGAGGACTATGGCTACACCTTC. It yields the protein CSAPGQGEDYGYTF.